This T cell receptor beta chain was recovered during a study of T cells after yellow fever vaccination. UMIs were added to TCR cDNA along with a universal primer site when it was made by 5'RACE template switching. TCRdb called the 5' RACE reads again in MiXCR, with one record for every CDR3 protein. The data contain about 68,000 distinct CDR3 sequences, over 6% of them singletons. The CDR3 consists of 15 residues. Trimming cost V 0 bases and J 8 bases, with 16 bases left between them. Germline V lookup: CDR1 LGHNA, CDR2 YNFKEQ. The chain employs TRBV4-2 and TRBJ1-2; D is undetermined. The receptor comes from a man between 18 and 29 years old who received the YFV17D yellow fever vaccine. This specimen was CD8+ T cells sorted from PBMCs, taken more than 40 days after the first yellow fever vaccination. CDR3 bases: TGTGCCAGCAGCCAAGAAGAAGCGGAGACGGAGGGCTACACCTTC. It encodes CASSQEEAETEGYTF.